One and the same sample provided the 10 T cell receptor beta chains below, sequenced in a study of PD-1 blockade in mismatch repair-deficient tumors (TCRdb year 2017). Libraries were made using the immunoSEQ multiplex PCR assay. Imported from immuneACCESS, the table was reduced by TCRdb to in-frame sequences with V and J called. These copies leave out some clones; in studies compared against another copy, an unresolved V gene accounts for under half, and the cause of the remainder is not known. The sample has some 120,000 clones on record, 88% of them singletons. Jointly, the top ten make up about 12% of the sample. The input for sequencing was peripheral blood, taken 70 to 73 weeks after starting pembrolizumab. The origin of the receptors is an adult with mismatch repair-deficient cancer.

The CDR3 here is CASSFPRQVSTDTQYF. The DNA of the CDR3 is TGTGCCAGCAGCTTCCCTCGACAGGTCAGCACAGATACGCAGTATTTT. The rearrangement uses TRBV5-8 and TRBJ2-3, with a possible D match to TRBD1 (6 bases). The CDR3 contains 16 residues. Germline V gene lookup returns CDR1 SGHTS and CDR2 YDEGEE. V lost 2 bases to trimming and J lost 0 bases, with 13 bases between them.

The chain joins TRBV4-2 to TRBJ2-7; tentative D call: TRBD2 (6 bases). CDR1 and CDR2 (germline): LGHNA, YNFKEQ. The CDR3 runs 19 residues. Between the trimmed V and J ends, which lost 4 bases and 3 bases, there was a span of 28 bases. This chain's CDR3 is CASSLIGYSGSRDLYEQYF. The CDR3 DNA reads as TGTGCCAGCAGCCTGATAGGATACAGCGGGTCCAGGGACCTCTACGAGCAGTACTTC.

The chain has TRBV9 and TRBJ2-7; no definite D call. CDR1 is SGDLS and CDR2 is YYNGEE in the germline V gene. This CDR3 spans 15 amino acids. Trimming shortened V by 0 bases and J by 6 bases, and 16 bases separated the two germline ends. For the CDR3, the DNA is TGTGCCAGCAGCGTAGACGTCACCGTAGGTGCCGAGCAGTACTTC. This gives the protein CASSVDVTVGAEQYF.

V and J are TRBV28 and TRBJ2-7, with 8 positions matching TRBD1. V gave up 2 bases and J gave up 0 bases; unmatched junction bases: 12. Germline V gene sequence: CDR1 MDHEN, CDR2 SYDVKM. The CDR3 totals 18 residues. The CDR3 is CASSLPAGGRLLSYEQYF. The CDR3 DNA follows: TGTGCCAGCAGTTTACCTGCAGGGGGCAGACTCCTCTCCTACGAGCAGTACTTC.

The chain joins TRBV28 to TRBJ2-1; no reliable D call. The V and J ends lost 5 bases and 3 bases respectively, with 5 bases between them. Germline assignment: CDR1 MDHEN and CDR2 SYDVKM. The CDR3 runs 12 residues. CDR3 amino acids: CASSLDYNEQFF. The CDR3 DNA reads TGTGCCAGCAGTCTTGACTACAATGAGCAGTTCTTC. The whole variable domain, remainder taken from reference TRBV28 and TRBJ2-1, is DVKVTQSSRYLVKRTGEKVFLECVQDMDHENMFWYRQDPGLGLRLIYFSYDVKMKEKGDIPEGYSVSREKKERFSLILESASTNQTSMYLCASSLDYNEQFFGPGTRLTVL.

J is TRBJ2-7 and V is TRBV6-1; D is unresolved. The germline CDR1 and CDR2 sequences are MNHNS and SASEGT. The length of the CDR3 is 17 residues. Deletions cut 0 bases from V and 3 bases from J, with 18 bases between. The CDR3 reads CASSEAGSAVGNYEQYF. The CDR3, as DNA: TGTGCCAGCAGTGAAGCGGGCTCGGCAGTAGGGAACTACGAGCAGTACTTC.

The chain employs TRBV7-9 and TRBJ1-2; D is unclear. The V end was cut by 1 base, the J end by 0 bases, with 6 bases between. The germline V gene encodes CDR1 SEHNR and CDR2 FQNEAQ (reference sequence). CDR3 length: 14 residues. CDR3 loop: CASSLGLANYGYTF. CDR3 sequence (DNA): TGTGCCAGCAGCTTAGGTTTAGCTAACTATGGCTACACCTTC.

This rearrangement joins TRBV15 to TRBJ2-3, with 9 bases matching TRBD2. V was clipped by 5 bases and J by 4 bases; unmatched bases: 7. CDR1 and CDR2 (germline): LNHNV, YYDKDF (reference sequence). The CDR3 sequence is 15 residues long. CDR3 amino acids: CATSGRREGADTQYF. The CDR3 DNA reads as TGTGCCACCAGCGGGCGGCGGGAGGGGGCAGATACGCAGTATTTT.

This clone has only one observation. The chain is built from TRBV11-2 and TRBJ1-5, with TRBD1 matching over 7 bases. Germline trimming cut 5 bases from V and 7 bases from J; bases unmatched to any gene: 5. The CDR3 length is 13 residues. Germline CDR1 is SGHAT and CDR2 is FQNNGV. The CDR3 coding sequence is TGTGCCAGCAGCCTCTGGGACAGCCAGCCCCAGCATTTT. As protein: CASSLWDSQPQHF. Together with reference TRBV11-2 and TRBJ1-5, the CDR3 gives the full variable domain: EAGVAQSPRYKIIEKRQSVAFWCNPISGHATLYWYQQILGQGPKLLIQFQNNGVVDDSQLPKDRFSAERLKGVDSTLKIQPAKLEDSAVYLCASSLWDSQPQHFGDGTRLSIL.

The V and J genes are TRBV6-6 and TRBJ2-7, with TRBD2 matching 9 bases. CDR3 length: 14 residues. V gave up 6 bases and J gave up 3 bases; unmatched junction bases: 6. Per germline, CDR1 MNHNY and CDR2 SVGAGI (reference sequence). CDR3 DNA: TGTGCCAGCAGCGCGGGACTAGCAGGCTACGAGCAGTACTTC. Amino acid sequence: CASSAGLAGYEQYF.